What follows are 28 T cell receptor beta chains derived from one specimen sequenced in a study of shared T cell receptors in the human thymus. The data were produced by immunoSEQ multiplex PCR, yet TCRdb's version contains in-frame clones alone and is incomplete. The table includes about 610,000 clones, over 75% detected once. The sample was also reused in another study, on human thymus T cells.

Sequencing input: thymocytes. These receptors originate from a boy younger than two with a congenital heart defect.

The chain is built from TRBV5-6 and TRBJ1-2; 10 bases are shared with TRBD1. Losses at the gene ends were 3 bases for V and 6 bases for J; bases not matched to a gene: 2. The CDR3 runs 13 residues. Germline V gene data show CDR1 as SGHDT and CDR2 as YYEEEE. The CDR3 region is CASSSGQGHGYTF. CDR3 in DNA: TGTGCCAGCAGCTCGGGACAGGGGCATGGCTACACCTTC.

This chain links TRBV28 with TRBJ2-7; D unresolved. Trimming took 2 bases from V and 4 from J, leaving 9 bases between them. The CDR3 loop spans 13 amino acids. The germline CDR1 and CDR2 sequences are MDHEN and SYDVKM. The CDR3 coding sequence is TGTGCCAGCAGTTTAAACAGCAGGTACGAGCAGTACTTC. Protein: CASSLNSRYEQYF.

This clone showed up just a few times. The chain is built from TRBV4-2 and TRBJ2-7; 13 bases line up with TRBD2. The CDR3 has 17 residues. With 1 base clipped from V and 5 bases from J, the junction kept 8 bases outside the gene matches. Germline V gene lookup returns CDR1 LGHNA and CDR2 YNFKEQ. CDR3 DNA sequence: TGTGCCAGCAGCCAAGGGGTGTTAGGACTAGCGGGAGACGAGCAGTACTTC. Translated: CASSQGVLGLAGDEQYF.

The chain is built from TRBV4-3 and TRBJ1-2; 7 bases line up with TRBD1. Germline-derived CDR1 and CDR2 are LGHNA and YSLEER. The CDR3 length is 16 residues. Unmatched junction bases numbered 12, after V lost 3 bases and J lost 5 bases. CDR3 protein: CASSQSGGPSEYGYTF. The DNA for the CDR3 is TGCGCCAGCAGCCAGTCAGGGGGTCCCTCTGAGTATGGCTACACCTTC.

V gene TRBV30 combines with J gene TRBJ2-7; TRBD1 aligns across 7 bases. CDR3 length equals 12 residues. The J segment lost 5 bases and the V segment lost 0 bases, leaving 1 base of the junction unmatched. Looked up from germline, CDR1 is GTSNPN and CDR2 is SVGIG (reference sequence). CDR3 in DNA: TGTGCCTGGAGTGTAGGGGGCCACGAGCAGTACTTC. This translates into CAWSVGGHEQYF.

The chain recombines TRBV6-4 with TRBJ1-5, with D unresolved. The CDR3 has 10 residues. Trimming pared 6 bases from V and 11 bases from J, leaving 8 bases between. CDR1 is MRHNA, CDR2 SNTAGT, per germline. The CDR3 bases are TGTGCCAGCAGCACCGCGGCCCAGCATTTT. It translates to CASSTAAQHF.

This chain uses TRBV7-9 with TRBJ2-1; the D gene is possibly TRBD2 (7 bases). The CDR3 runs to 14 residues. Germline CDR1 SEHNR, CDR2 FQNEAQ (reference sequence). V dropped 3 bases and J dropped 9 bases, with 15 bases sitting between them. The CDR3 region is CASSFGGLVIEQFF. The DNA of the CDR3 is TGTGCCAGCAGCTTCGGGGGGCTGGTCATTGAGCAGTTCTTC.

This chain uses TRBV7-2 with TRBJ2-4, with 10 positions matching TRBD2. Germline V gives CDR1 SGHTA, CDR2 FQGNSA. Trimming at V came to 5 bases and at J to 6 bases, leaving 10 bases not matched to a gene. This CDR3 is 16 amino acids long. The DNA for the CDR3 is TGTGCCAGCAGCCCACAGCGGGAGGGCCAGGGAAACATTCAGTACTTC. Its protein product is CASSPQREGQGNIQYF.

CDR3 loop: CASSGTAYEQYF. CDR3 coding DNA: TGTGCCAGCAGCGGGACAGCCTACGAGCAGTACTTC. J is TRBJ2-7 and V is TRBV5-4; 7 nucleotides line up with TRBD1. The CDR3 loop spans 12 amino acids. V gave up 4 bases and J gave up 2 bases; unmatched junction bases: 0. The germline gives CDR1 SGHNT, CDR2 YYREEE (reference sequence).

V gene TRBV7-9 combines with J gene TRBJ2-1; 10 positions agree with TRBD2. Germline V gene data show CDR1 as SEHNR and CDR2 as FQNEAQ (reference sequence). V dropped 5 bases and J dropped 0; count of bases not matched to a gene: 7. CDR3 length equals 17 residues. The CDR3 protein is CASSPQREGSSYNEQFF. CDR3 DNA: TGTGCCAGCAGCCCTCAGCGGGAGGGGAGCTCCTACAATGAGCAGTTCTTC.

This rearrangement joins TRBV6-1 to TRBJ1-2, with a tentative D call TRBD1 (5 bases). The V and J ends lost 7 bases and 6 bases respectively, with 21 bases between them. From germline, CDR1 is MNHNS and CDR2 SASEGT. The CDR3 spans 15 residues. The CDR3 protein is CASKEYWAGYDGYTF. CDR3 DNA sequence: TGTGCCAGCAAGGAGTACTGGGCAGGGTATGATGGCTACACCTTC.

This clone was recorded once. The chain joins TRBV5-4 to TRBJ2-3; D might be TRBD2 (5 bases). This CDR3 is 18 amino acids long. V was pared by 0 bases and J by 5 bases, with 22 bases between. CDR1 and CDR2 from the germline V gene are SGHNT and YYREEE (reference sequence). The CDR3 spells CASSLGRFGSLAVDTQYF. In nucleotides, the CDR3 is TGTGCCAGCAGCTTGGGCAGGTTTGGTAGCCTAGCAGTAGATACGCAGTATTTT.

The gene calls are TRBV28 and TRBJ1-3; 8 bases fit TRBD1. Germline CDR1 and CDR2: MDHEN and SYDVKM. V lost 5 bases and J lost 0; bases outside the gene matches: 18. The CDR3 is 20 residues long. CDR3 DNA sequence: TGTGCCAGCAGTAGACAGGGGCCAAGCAGGGGATACCACTCTGGAAACACCATATATTTT. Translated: CASSRQGPSRGYHSGNTIYF.

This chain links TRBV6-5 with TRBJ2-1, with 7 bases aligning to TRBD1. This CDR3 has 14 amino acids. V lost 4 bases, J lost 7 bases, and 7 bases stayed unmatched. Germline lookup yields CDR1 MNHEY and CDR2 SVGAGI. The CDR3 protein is CASSSGPGGNEQFF. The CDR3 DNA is TGTGCCAGCAGTTCCGGCCCAGGGGGTAATGAGCAGTTCTTC.

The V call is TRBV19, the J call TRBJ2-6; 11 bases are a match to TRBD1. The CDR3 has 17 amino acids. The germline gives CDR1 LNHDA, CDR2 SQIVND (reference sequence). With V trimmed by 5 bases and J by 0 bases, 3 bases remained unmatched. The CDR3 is CASSLGQGDSGANVLTF. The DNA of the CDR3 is TGTGCCAGTAGTTTGGGACAGGGGGACTCTGGGGCCAACGTCCTGACTTTC.

The DNA of the CDR3 is TGTGCCAGCAGCCGTCTTCGGACAGGGGTGGACGGAAACACCATATATTTT. Protein product: CASSRLRTGVDGNTIYF. The chain links TRBV5-6 to TRBJ1-3, with 9 nucleotides matching TRBD1. The CDR3 totals 17 residues. Trimming removed 4 bases from V and 4 bases from J; junction bases left unmatched: 12. Germline V gives CDR1 SGHDT, CDR2 YYEEEE.

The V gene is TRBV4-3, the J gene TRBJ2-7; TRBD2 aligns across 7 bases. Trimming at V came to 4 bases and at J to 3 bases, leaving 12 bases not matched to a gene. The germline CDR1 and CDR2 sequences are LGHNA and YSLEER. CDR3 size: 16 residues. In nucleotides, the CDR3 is TGCGCCAGCAGCCCGCGGCGGGAGTCCCCCTACTACGAGCAGTACTTC. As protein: CASSPRRESPYYEQYF.

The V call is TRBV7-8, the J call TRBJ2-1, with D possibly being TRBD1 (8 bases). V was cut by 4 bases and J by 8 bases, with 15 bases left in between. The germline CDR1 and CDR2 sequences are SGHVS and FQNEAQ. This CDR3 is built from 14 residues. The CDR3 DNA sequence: TGTGCCAGCAGCTCTAGACAGGGGAGGGATGAGCAGTTCTTC. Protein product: CASSSRQGRDEQFF.

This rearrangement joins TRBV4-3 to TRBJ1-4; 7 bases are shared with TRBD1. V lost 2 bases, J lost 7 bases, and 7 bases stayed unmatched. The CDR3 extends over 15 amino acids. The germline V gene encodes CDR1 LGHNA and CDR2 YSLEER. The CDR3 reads CASSQRAGGSEKLFF. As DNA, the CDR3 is TGCGCCAGCAGCCAACGGGCAGGGGGGAGTGAAAAACTGTTTTTT.

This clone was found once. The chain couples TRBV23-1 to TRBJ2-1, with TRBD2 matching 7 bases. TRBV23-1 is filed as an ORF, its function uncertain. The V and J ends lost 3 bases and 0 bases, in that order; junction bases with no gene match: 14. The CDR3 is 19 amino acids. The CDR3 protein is CASSHPRRSGVSSYNEQFF. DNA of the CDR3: TGCGCCAGCAGTCACCCCCGGAGGAGCGGGGTTAGCTCCTACAATGAGCAGTTCTTC.

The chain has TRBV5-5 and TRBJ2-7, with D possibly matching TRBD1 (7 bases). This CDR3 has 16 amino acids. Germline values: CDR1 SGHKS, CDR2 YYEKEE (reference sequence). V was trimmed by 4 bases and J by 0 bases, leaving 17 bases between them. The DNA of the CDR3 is TGTGCCAGCAGCGGAAAACACAGGGGACTCTCCTACGAGCAGTACTTC. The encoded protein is CASSGKHRGLSYEQYF.

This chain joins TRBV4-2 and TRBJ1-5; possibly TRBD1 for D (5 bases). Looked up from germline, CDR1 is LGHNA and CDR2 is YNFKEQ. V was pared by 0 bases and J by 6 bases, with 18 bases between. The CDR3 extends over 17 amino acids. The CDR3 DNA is TGTGCCAGCAGCCAAGATTTGGGAGGTCCCGGGGCTCAGCCCCAGCATTTT. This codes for CASSQDLGGPGAQPQHF.

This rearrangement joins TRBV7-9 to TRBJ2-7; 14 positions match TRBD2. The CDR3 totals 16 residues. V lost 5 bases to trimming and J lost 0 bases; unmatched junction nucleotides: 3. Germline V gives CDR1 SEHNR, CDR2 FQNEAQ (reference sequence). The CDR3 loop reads CASSLGTSGSSYEQYF. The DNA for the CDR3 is TGTGCCAGCAGCCTCGGGACTAGCGGGAGCTCCTACGAGCAGTACTTC.

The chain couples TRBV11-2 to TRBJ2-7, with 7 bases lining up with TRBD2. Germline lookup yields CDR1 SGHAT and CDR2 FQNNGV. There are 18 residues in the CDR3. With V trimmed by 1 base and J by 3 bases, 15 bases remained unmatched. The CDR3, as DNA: TGTGCCAGCAGCTTAGGAGCGGGGCTCCGGGGCCTATTCTACGAGCAGTACTTC. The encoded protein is CASSLGAGLRGLFYEQYF.

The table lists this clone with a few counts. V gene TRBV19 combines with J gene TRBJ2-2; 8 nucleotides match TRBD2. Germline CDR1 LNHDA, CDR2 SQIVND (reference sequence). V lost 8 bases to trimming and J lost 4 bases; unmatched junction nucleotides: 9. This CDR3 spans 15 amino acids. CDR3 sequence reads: CASCSGTRATGELFF. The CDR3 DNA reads TGTGCCAGTTGTTCCGGGACTAGGGCCACCGGGGAGCTGTTTTTT.

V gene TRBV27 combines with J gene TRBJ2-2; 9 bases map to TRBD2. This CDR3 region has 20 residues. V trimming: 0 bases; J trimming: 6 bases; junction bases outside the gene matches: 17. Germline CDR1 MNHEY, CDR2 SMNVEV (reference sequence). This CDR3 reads CASSLSRARGGRADSGELFF. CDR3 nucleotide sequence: TGTGCCAGCAGTTTATCTAGGGCTCGTGGCGGGAGGGCCGATTCCGGGGAGCTGTTTTTT.

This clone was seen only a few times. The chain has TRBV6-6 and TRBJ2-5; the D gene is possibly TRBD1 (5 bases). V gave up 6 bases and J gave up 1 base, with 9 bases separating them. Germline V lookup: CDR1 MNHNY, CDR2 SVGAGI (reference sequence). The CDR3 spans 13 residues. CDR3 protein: CASRPTAQETQYF. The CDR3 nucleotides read TGTGCCAGCAGACCGACAGCCCAAGAGACCCAGTACTTC.

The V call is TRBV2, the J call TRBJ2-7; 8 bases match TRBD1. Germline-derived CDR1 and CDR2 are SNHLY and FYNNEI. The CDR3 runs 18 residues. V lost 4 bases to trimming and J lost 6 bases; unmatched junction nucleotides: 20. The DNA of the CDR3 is TGTGCCAGCAGTGTACCCCGTGGGCCCCCACAGGGGGTCTGCGAGCAGTACTTC. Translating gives CASSVPRGPPQGVCEQYF.